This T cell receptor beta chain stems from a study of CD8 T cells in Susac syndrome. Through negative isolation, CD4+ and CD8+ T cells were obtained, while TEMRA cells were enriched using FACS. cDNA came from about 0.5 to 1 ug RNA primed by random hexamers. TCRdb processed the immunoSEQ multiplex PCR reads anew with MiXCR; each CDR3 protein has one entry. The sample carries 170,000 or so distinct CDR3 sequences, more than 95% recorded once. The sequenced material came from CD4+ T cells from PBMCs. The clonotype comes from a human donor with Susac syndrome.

CDR3 sequence: CASSFLDSHNSPLHF. In nucleotides, the CDR3 is TGTGCCAGCAGCTTTCTGGACTCTCACAATTCACCCCTCCACTTT. The chain links TRBV5-4 to TRBJ1-6; D not resolved. The V and J ends lost 2 bases and 7 bases respectively, with 13 bases between them. This CDR3 is built from 15 residues. Germline V gives CDR1 SGHNT, CDR2 YYREEE (reference sequence).